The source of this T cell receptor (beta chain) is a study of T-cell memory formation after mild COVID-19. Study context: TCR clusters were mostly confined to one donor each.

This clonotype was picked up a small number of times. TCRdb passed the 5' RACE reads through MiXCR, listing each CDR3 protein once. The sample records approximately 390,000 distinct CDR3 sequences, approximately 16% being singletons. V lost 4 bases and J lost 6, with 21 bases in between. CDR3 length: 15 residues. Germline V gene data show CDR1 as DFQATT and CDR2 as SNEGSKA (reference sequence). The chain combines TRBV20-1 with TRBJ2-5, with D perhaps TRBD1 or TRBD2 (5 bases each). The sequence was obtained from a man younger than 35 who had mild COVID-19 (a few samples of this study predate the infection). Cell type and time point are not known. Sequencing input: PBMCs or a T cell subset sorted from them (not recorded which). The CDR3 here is CSAKDSGALGKTQYF. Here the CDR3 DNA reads TGCAGTGCTAAGGATTCCGGGGCACTGGGGAAGACCCAGTACTTC.